Sequencing of this T cell receptor (beta chain) was carried out in a study of cytotoxic CD8 clonotypes in ibrutinib-treated CLL. Study summary: An average of about 250,000 productive templates and some 99,000 productive rearrangements was obtained per sample.

This clone came up a few times. Its antigen remains unidentified. Repertoires were generated with immunoSEQ multiplex PCR, while TCRdb's copy carries only in-frame clones and drops some. The sample contains about 23,000 clones, about 72% of which appear only once. With V trimmed by 10 bases and J by 1 base, 9 bases remained unmatched. The CDR3 totals 16 residues. CDR1 and CDR2 (germline): WSHSY, SAAADI. Study-level points and caveats: Clonality measured at baseline exceeded age-matched healthy donors, tracking circulating CD8+ T-cell counts.

The TCR sequence derives from a human donor with chronic lymphocytic leukemia. The chain carries TRBV10-2 and TRBJ2-3, with 12 positions matching TRBD2. This specimen consisted of PBMCs, obtained after 24 months of ibrutinib treatment. Here the CDR3 reads CATLGLAGSGTDTQYF. The CDR3 coding sequence is TGCGCCACATTGGGACTAGCGGGCTCCGGCACAGATACGCAGTATTTT.